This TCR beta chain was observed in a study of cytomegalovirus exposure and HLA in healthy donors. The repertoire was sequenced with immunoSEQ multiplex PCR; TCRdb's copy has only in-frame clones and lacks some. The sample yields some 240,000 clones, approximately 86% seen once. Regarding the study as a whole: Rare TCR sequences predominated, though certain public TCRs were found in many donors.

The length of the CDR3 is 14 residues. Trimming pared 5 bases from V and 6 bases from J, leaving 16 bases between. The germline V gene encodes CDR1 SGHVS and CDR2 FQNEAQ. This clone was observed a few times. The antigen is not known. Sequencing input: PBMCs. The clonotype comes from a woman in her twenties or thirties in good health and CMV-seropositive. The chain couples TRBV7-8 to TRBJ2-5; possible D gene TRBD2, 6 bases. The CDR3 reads CASSVLTSSKTQYF. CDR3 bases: TGTGCCAGCAGCGTCCTGACTAGTTCAAAGACCCAGTACTTC.